Given below is one T cell receptor beta chain in context. Germline V lookup: CDR1 SEHNR, CDR2 FQNEAQ (reference sequence). The V end was cut by 3 bases, the J end by 0 bases, with 6 bases between. CDR3 length equals 14 residues. This specimen comes from a study of blood T cell repertoires in COVID-19. On the study more broadly: The United States, Italy and Spain provided the acute and convalescent COVID-19 samples. In each case, the material was cDNA or gDNA derived from T cells, B-cell-depleted T cells, or PBMCs.

As handled by the study authors: Reference gene primer amplification yielded estimated nucleated cell counts. The repertoire was sequenced with immunoSEQ multiplex PCR; TCRdb's copy has only in-frame clones and lacks some. V and J calls and clone size are copied from that table; D and trimming were computed from the DNA. The data contain more than 75,000 clones, 80% to 85% of them singletons. This receptor was obtained from a woman aged 80 or over with active or convalescent COVID-19. The chain carries TRBV7-9 and TRBJ1-3; D might be TRBD1 (5 bases). Sequenced material: peripheral blood. CDR3 in DNA: TGTGCCAGCAGCTTCGGGGGCTCTGGAAACACCATATATTTT. It specifies CASSFGGSGNTIYF.